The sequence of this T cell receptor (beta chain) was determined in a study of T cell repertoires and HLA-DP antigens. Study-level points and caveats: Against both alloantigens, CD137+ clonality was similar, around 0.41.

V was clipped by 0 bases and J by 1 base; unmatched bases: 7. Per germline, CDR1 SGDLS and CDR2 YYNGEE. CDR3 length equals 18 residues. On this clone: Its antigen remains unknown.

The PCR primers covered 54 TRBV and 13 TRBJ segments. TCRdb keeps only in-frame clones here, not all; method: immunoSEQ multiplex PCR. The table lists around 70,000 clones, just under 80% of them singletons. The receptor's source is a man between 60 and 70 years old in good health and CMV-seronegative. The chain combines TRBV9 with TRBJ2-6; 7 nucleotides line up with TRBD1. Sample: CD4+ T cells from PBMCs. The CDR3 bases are TGTGCCAGCAGCGTAGTCCCCTCGACAGGGTCTGGGGCCAACGTCCTGACTTTC. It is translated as CASSVVPSTGSGANVLTF.